The source of this T cell receptor (beta chain) is a study of blood T cell repertoires in COVID-19. CDR1 and CDR2 (germline): SGHNT, YENEEA. V was clipped by 1 base and J by 4 bases; unmatched bases: 4. The CDR3 has 16 amino acids. Here immunoSEQ multiplex PCR was the method, and the copy in TCRdb shows in-frame clones only, minus some. The sample yields 200,000 to 250,000 clones, around 85% seen once. The V and J genes are TRBV11-3 and TRBJ2-3; TRBD2 matches 11 bases. The sequence derives from a woman aged 70-85 years with COVID-19, enrolled during active disease. Sequenced input: peripheral blood. In nucleotides, the CDR3 is TGTGCCAGCAGCTTAGGACTAGCGGGGAAAGCAGATACGCAGTATTTT. As protein: CASSLGLAGKADTQYF.